These T cell receptor beta chains were read from a single sample in a study of T cells in Graves' hyperthyroidism and ophthalmopathy. TCRdb passed the multiplex PCR reads through MiXCR, listing each CDR3 protein once. Of about 640,000 distinct CDR3 sequences in the sample, more than 14% were seen once. Specimen: blood. The origin of the receptors is a woman aged 45-60 years with Graves' ophthalmopathy. The CDR3 runs from the conserved cysteine through the conserved F or W. Fields, in order: clone size, J gene, D gene, V gene, CDR3 DNA, CDR3 protein. D genes are given only for firm matches. Only part of the rows carry a size: once, few, many, or a class if the clone is expanded.

few,TRBJ2-4,.,TRBV28,TGTGCCAGCAGTTTGTCGGTGGGCATTCAGTACTTC,CASSLSVGIQYF
many,TRBJ2-7,TRBD2,TRBV7-2,TGTGCCAGCAGCTTGAGACTAGCGGGAGTCAGTCTTACCTACGAGCAGTACTTC,CASSLRLAGVSLTYEQYF
few,TRBJ2-2,.,TRBV20-1,TGCAGTGCTAGGGACTTTCTGAACACCGGGGAGCTGTTTTTT,CSARDFLNTGELFF
many,TRBJ2-7,.,TRBV12-3/TRBV12-4,TGTGCCAGCAGTTCAGACGGGACTCCATACGAGCAGTACTTC,CASSSDGTPYEQYF
few,TRBJ1-2,.,TRBV19,TGTGCCAGTAGTATTGGCCGGGGCTACACCTTC,CASSIGRGYTF
many,TRBJ2-1,.,TRBV30,TGTGCCTGGAGTCGTGGAAATGAGCAGTTCTTC,CAWSRGNEQFF
many,TRBJ2-1,.,TRBV20-1,TGCAGTGCTAGAGATCGGTCCCGGGACTGGCCGAACAATGAGCAGTTCTTC,CSARDRSRDWPNNEQFF
many,TRBJ2-7,TRBD1,TRBV3-1,TGTGCCAGCAGCCAACGCTCGGGACAGGGAACCTACGAGCAGTACTTC,CASSQRSGQGTYEQYF
.,TRBJ2-1,.,TRBV7-2,TGTGCCAGCAGCTTAGGGGCGGGGGCTAATGAGCAGTTCTTC,CASSLGAGANEQFF
few,TRBJ2-2,.,TRBV19,TGTGCCAGTAGTATGAGAGGATCGAACACCGGGGAGCTGTTTTTT,CASSMRGSNTGELFF
few,TRBJ2-7,.,TRBV12-3/TRBV12-4,TGTGCCAGCAGTTTCTTAGGTCAGGGCGAGCAGTACTTC,CASSFLGQGEQYF
few,TRBJ1-2,TRBD1,TRBV19,TGTGCCAGTAAACGGGACAGGGGCTTCTATGGCTACACCTTC,CASKRDRGFYGYTF
many,TRBJ1-3,.,TRBV13,TGTGCCAGCAGCTTAGAGGACAGCTCTGGAAACACCATATATTTT,CASSLEDSSGNTIYF
.,TRBJ2-3,.,TRBV5-1,TGCGCCAGCAGCTCGAACGGGAGAAGAGATACGCAGTATTTT,CASSSNGRRDTQYF
many,TRBJ2-1,TRBD2,TRBV12-3/TRBV12-4,TGTGCCAGCAGTTTACCCGTGGGACTAGCGGATTACAATGAGCAGTTCTTC,CASSLPVGLADYNEQFF
many,TRBJ2-7,.,TRBV6-1,TGTGCCAGCAGTGAAGGTGGCGGGTTGCGGGATAAGTCCTACGAGCAGTACTTC,CASSEGGGLRDKSYEQYF
many,TRBJ1-1,.,TRBV6-1,TGTGCCAGCAGTGAAGCGTTTGGTGGGTTGAACACTGAAGCTTTCTTT,CASSEAFGGLNTEAFF
once,TRBJ2-1,TRBD2,TRBV4-3,TGCGCCAGCAGCCCGACGTTAGCGGGATCCTACAATGAGCAGTTCTTC,CASSPTLAGSYNEQFF
many,TRBJ2-5,TRBD2,TRBV4-3,TGCGCCAGCAGCCAAGTTAGCGGGAGCGAGACCCAGTACTTC,CASSQVSGSETQYF
many,TRBJ1-2,.,TRBV6-2/TRBV6-3,TGTGCCAGCAGTTACGAGACTACGCTCGGAGGCTACACCTTC,CASSYETTLGGYTF
.,TRBJ1-5,.,TRBV15,TGTGCCACCAGCGTACAGGGAGATAGCAATCAGCCCCAGCATTTT,CATSVQGDSNQPQHF
many,TRBJ2-7,TRBD2,TRBV20-1,TGCAGTGCTAGAGAATTGGGCGGGAGTACCTACGAGCAGTACTTC,CSARELGGSTYEQYF
many,TRBJ2-1,TRBD2,TRBV6-6,TGTGCCAGCAGTTACTTTCTAGCGGGAGGGATATCCTACAATGAGCAGTTCTTC,CASSYFLAGGISYNEQFF
.,TRBJ2-1,TRBD1,TRBV30,TGTGCCTGGAGTAAAGGGACAGGGGCCTACAATGAGCAGTTCTTC,CAWSKGTGAYNEQFF
many,TRBJ1-1,.,TRBV29-1,TGCAGCGCAGGGAGGGGGGCTGAAGCTTTCTTT,CSAGRGAEAFF
many,TRBJ2-1,.,TRBV27,TGTGCCAGCAGTTTGCCTGGGGACAATGAGCAGTTCTTC,CASSLPGDNEQFF
few,TRBJ1-2,TRBD1,TRBV19,TGTGCCAGTACCATTGGACAGGGTGTGTATGGCTACACCTTC,CASTIGQGVYGYTF
few,TRBJ2-7,.,TRBV14,TGTGCCAGCAGCCAAGGGCCGAGGAGCTACGAGCAGTACTTC,CASSQGPRSYEQYF
many,TRBJ1-1,.,TRBV18,TGTGCCAGCTCACCTATTCAACGGGGGGTGAACACTGAAGCTTTCTTT,CASSPIQRGVNTEAFF
few,TRBJ2-5,.,TRBV4-1,TGCGCCAGCAGCCAAGGTGTCAGGGAAGGAGAGACCCAGTACTTC,CASSQGVREGETQYF
.,TRBJ2-7,TRBD1,TRBV28,TGTGCCAGCAGTTTCTTTGTCGGAGTGGGCAGGGGGTGGAGAGAGCAGTACTTC,CASSFFVGVGRGWREQYF
many,TRBJ2-7,.,TRBV7-6,TGTGCCAGCAGCTTAGGATGGAGCTCCTACGAGCAGTACTTC,CASSLGWSSYEQYF
few,TRBJ1-2,.,TRBV5-1,TGCGCCAGCAGCTTGGGGGGCAGGGGCTGTGGCTACACCTTC,CASSLGGRGCGYTF
many,TRBJ2-1,TRBD2,TRBV11-2,TGTGCCAGCAGCTTTAGCGGGAGGGGTAGCAATGAGCAGTTCTTC,CASSFSGRGSNEQFF
many,TRBJ1-2,.,TRBV7-8,TGTGCCAGCAGCTTAGAAGTGCCCGAGCCCAACTATGGCTACACCTTC,CASSLEVPEPNYGYTF
many,TRBJ1-2,.,TRBV30,TGTGCCTGGAGTACCTCGGGACCGCGCTACACCTTC,CAWSTSGPRYTF
many,TRBJ2-1,.,TRBV6-2/TRBV6-3,TGTGCCAGCAGGAAGGGGGGGGAAAGCTCCTACAATGAGCAGTTCTTC,CASRKGGESSYNEQFF
many,TRBJ2-7,TRBD2,TRBV6-1,TGTGCCAGCAGTGAAGAATTCCGCCCGGGACTAGTGTACGAGCAGTACTTC,CASSEEFRPGLVYEQYF
many,TRBJ2-5,TRBD1,TRBV2,TGTGCCAGCAGTGATGGGGACAGGCTCCAAGAGACCCAGTACTTC,CASSDGDRLQETQYF
few,TRBJ1-2,.,TRBV6-1,.,CATLGTAFFGYTF
few,TRBJ2-7,TRBD2,TRBV7-2,TGTGCCAGCAGCTTACCGGGACTAGCGGGCCCCTACGAGAAGTACTTC,CASSLPGLAGPYEKYF
.,TRBJ2-3,TRBD2,TRBV6-5,TGTGCCAGCAGTTACTTAGGCGGGAGGGCCTCGACAGATACGCAGTATTTT,CASSYLGGRASTDTQYF
.,TRBJ1-5,TRBD1,TRBV19,TGTGCCAGTAGTATTCCGGCCGCGACAGGGTATAATCAGCCCCAGCATTTT,CASSIPAATGYNQPQHF
many,TRBJ2-1,TRBD2,TRBV7-8,TGTGCCAGCAGCTCTAGCGGGAGGGTATACAATGAGCAGTTCTTC,CASSSSGRVYNEQFF
few,TRBJ2-1,.,TRBV6-5,TGTGCCAGCAGTTACTTTTTACAGGCCTACAATGAGCAGTTCTTC,CASSYFLQAYNEQFF